These 27 T cell receptor beta chains were all obtained from the same sample, sequenced in a study of cytomegalovirus exposure and HLA in healthy donors. Primers for the PCR totalled 60 Vbeta and 13 Jbeta. Sequencing used immunoSEQ multiplex PCR; TCRdb keeps in-frame clones, though not all of them. The sample yields 150,000 to 200,000 clones, 81% seen once. Sequenced input: PBMCs. These receptor sequences come from a man in his fifties in good health and CMV-seronegative.

This chain joins TRBV6-5 and TRBJ1-3, with D possibly being TRBD1 (5 bases). Germline V lookup: CDR1 MNHEY, CDR2 SVGAGI. The V end lost 5 bases, the J end lost 0 bases, and 11 bases lay between the germline ends. The CDR3 contains 15 residues. The CDR3 region has the DNA TGTGCCAGCAGTGCCCGGGACTTCTCTGGAAACACCATATATTTT. Encoded protein: CASSARDFSGNTIYF.

V and J are TRBV4-1 and TRBJ2-2; the D gene is possibly TRBD1 (5 bases). Deletions cut 1 base from V and 6 bases from J, with 9 bases between. The length of the CDR3 is 14 residues. Germline loops: CDR1 MGHRA, CDR2 YSYEKL. The CDR3 DNA is TGCGCCAGCAGCCAAGGCCCGACAGCCGGGGAGCTGTTTTTT. Amino acid sequence: CASSQGPTAGELFF.

CDR3 protein: CASHSGGYGYTF. In DNA form, the CDR3 reads TGTGCCAGCCACTCAGGGGGCTATGGCTACACCTTC. The chain uses TRBV9 and TRBJ1-2; 7 bases are shared with TRBD1. The CDR3 is 12 amino acids. Germline V gives CDR1 SGDLS, CDR2 YYNGEE. V lost 7 bases, J lost 4 bases, and 4 bases stayed unmatched.

J is TRBJ1-1 and V is TRBV7-2; D call uncertain. This CDR3 region has 14 residues. V lost 5 bases and J 10 bases, leaving 20 bases between the germline ends. CDR1 SGHTA and CDR2 FQGNSA come from the germline V gene. CDR3 amino acids: CASSPTGVPSPAFF. DNA for the CDR3: TGTGCCAGCAGCCCGACCGGAGTACCCAGCCCAGCTTTCTTT.

CDR3 bases: TGTGCCAGCAGCTTCGGGACTAGCGGGGGGACCTACGAGCAGTACTTC. Translating it yields CASSFGTSGGTYEQYF. The chain joins TRBV7-2 to TRBJ2-7; 15 nucleotides line up with TRBD2. CDR1 SGHTA and CDR2 FQGNSA come from the germline V gene. With V trimmed by 3 bases and J by 2 bases, 2 bases remained unmatched. The CDR3 covers 16 residues.

This clone was seen a few times. The V and J genes are TRBV9 and TRBJ2-7; the match to TRBD1 covers 10 bases. The trim removed 2 bases at V and 7 bases at J, leaving 6 bases unmatched. Germline V gene sequence: CDR1 SGDLS, CDR2 YYNGEE. This CDR3 contains 14 residues. The CDR3 region is CASSVRQGAREQYF. In nucleotides, the CDR3 is TGTGCCAGCAGCGTTAGACAGGGGGCAAGGGAGCAGTACTTC.

Comment on this clone: One junction end does not reproduce the germline sequence, and a read error may be involved. The rearrangement links TRBV7-9 to TRBJ1-2, with no clear D. This CDR3 contains 13 residues. Germline lookup yields CDR1 SEHNR and CDR2 FQNEAQ (reference sequence). DNA of the CDR3: TGTTCCAGCAGCTTAGGGCGGAACTATGGCTACACCTTC. Protein sequence: CSSSLGRNYGYTF.

This sequence joins TRBV5-4 and TRBJ1-1; TRBD1 matches at 7 bases. This CDR3 has 14 amino acids. Germline lookup yields CDR1 SGHNT and CDR2 YYREEE (reference sequence). V lost 4 bases and J lost 1; bases outside the gene matches: 4. The CDR3 loop reads CASSSGTENTEAFF. CDR3 bases: TGTGCCAGCAGCAGTGGGACAGAGAACACTGAAGCTTTCTTT.

The rearrangement uses TRBV11-2 and TRBJ1-1; D not certain. Germline CDR1 SGHAT, CDR2 FQNNGV. V lost 5 bases, J lost 7 bases, and 8 bases lay in between. CDR3 size: 11 residues. In DNA form, the CDR3 reads TGTGCCAGCAGCCGTTTACATGAAGCTTTCTTT. This encodes CASSRLHEAFF.

The gene calls are TRBV18 and TRBJ1-2; the D is unclear. Trimming stripped 2 bases from V and 3 bases from J, with 10 bases between. Looked up from germline, CDR1 is KGHSH and CDR2 is LQKENI. This CDR3 comprises 14 residues. The CDR3: CASSPGSADYGYTF. The DNA for the CDR3 is TGTGCCAGCTCACCAGGGTCGGCGGACTATGGCTACACCTTC.

The V gene is TRBV13, the J gene TRBJ1-6, with 8 bases matching TRBD1. There are 16 residues in the CDR3. The trim removed 5 bases at V and 1 base at J, leaving 4 bases unmatched. Germline CDR1 reads PRHDT; CDR2 reads FYEKMQ (reference sequence). Here the CDR3 reads CASSPRTGSYNSPLHF. For the CDR3, the DNA is TGTGCCAGCAGCCCGAGGACAGGGTCCTATAATTCACCCCTCCACTTT.

The V and J genes are TRBV19 and TRBJ1-2, with D possibly matching TRBD1 (5 bases). CDR1 and CDR2 (germline): LNHDA, SQIVND (reference sequence). V dropped 6 bases and J dropped 2 bases, with 13 bases sitting between them. The CDR3 extends over 14 amino acids. CDR3 in amino acids: CASSPGRGNYGYTF. CDR3 bases: TGTGCCAGTAGCCCAGGGCGGGGGAACTATGGCTACACCTTC.

The chain is built from TRBV27 and TRBJ1-2; maybe TRBD1 (6 bases). CDR3 length: 18 amino acids. Deletions cut 2 bases from V and 2 bases from J, with 21 bases between. Germline CDR1 reads MNHEY; CDR2 reads SMNVEV (reference sequence). CDR3: CASSLAAHRDRTNYGYTF. In nucleotides, the CDR3 is TGTGCCAGCAGTTTAGCCGCCCACCGAGACAGGACAAACTATGGCTACACCTTC.

The chain combines TRBV10-1 with TRBJ1-6; TRBD1 might be the D (5 bases). The CDR3 contains 14 residues. The germline gives CDR1 WNHNN, CDR2 SYGVQD (reference sequence). V lost 9 bases, J lost 10 bases, and 19 bases lay in between. The CDR3 nucleotides read TGCGCCAGTCGCTACAGGACGGCAGGGTCACCCCTCCACTTT. Translated, it gives CASRYRTAGSPLHF.

This chain joins TRBV19 and TRBJ2-1; TRBD2 agrees at 7 bases. There are 10 residues in the CDR3. V lost 8 bases to trimming and J lost 10 bases; unmatched junction nucleotides: 2. CDR1 is LNHDA, CDR2 SQIVND, per germline (reference sequence). The CDR3 reads CASGGDEQFF. CDR3 in DNA: TGTGCCAGTGGGGGGGACGAGCAGTTCTTC. Full variable domain (missing parts from reference TRBV19 and TRBJ2-1): DGGITQSPKYLFRKEGQNVTLSCEQNLNHDAMYWYRQDPGQGLRLIYYSQIVNDFQKGDIAEGYSVSREKKESFPLTVTSAQKNPTAFYLCASGGDEQFFGPGTRLTVL.

This chain joins TRBV5-1 and TRBJ2-7; D is possibly TRBD2 (8 bases). V shed 4 bases and J shed 0 bases, with 14 bases lying between them. Germline loops: CDR1 SGHRS, CDR2 YFSETQ. The CDR3 runs 15 residues. The CDR3 region has the DNA TGCGCCAGCAGCCCGGGGGGGACAGCCTCCTACGAGCAGTACTTC. Its protein product is CASSPGGTASYEQYF.

The V gene is TRBV13, the J gene TRBJ2-7; a weak D match, TRBD2 (5 bases). V lost 2 bases and J lost 2, with 16 bases in between. CDR1 is PRHDT and CDR2 is FYEKMQ in the germline V gene (reference sequence). The CDR3 runs 16 residues. This chain's CDR3 is CASSLQFRGAAYEQYF. In DNA, the CDR3 is TGTGCCAGCAGCTTACAGTTTCGGGGAGCAGCCTACGAGCAGTACTTC.

The gene calls are TRBV23-1 and TRBJ1-2; perhaps TRBD1 as D (6 bases). TRBV23-1 is recorded as an ORF, its role being uncertain. The CDR3 has 12 residues. The V and J ends lost 8 bases and 5 bases respectively, with 12 bases between them. CDR3 DNA sequence: TGCGCCAGCCCCCAGAGGGGGTATGGCTACACCTTC. Amino acid sequence: CASPQRGYGYTF.

V usage is TRBV5-4 and J usage is TRBJ1-6, with 7 bases matching TRBD1. This CDR3 region has 15 residues. Germline V gives CDR1 SGHNT, CDR2 YYREEE (reference sequence). V dropped 4 bases and J dropped 9; count of bases not matched to a gene: 10. CDR3 nucleotides: TGTGCCAGCAGCCCGGGCACAGGGGCAGGTTCACCCCTCCACTTT. Protein sequence: CASSPGTGAGSPLHF.

This clone has a single count. The chain has TRBV27 and TRBJ2-4; TRBD1 might be the D (6 bases). Germline CDR1 is MNHEY and CDR2 is SMNVEV (reference sequence). Between the trimmed V and J ends, which lost 5 bases and 9 bases, there was a span of 17 bases. The CDR3 runs to 14 residues. The CDR3 sequence is CASSPRDIRIIQYF. CDR3 bases: TGTGCCAGCAGTCCCCGGGACATCAGGATCATTCAGTACTTC.

For the CDR3, the DNA is TGCGCCAGCAGCCAGAGTACAGGGGGCAGAGCTGAAGCTTTCTTT. Its protein product is CASSQSTGGRAEAFF. The rearrangement uses TRBV4-3 and TRBJ1-1, with 9 bases lining up with TRBD1. Germline values: CDR1 LGHNA, CDR2 YSLEER. V was pared by 3 bases and J by 6 bases, with 8 bases of the junction left unmatched. The CDR3 extends over 15 amino acids.

The chain couples TRBV12-5 to TRBJ1-1; D is ambiguous. Germline V gives CDR1 LGHNT, CDR2 FRNRAP. V lost 2 bases to trimming and J lost 1 base, with 5 bases between them. The CDR3 consists of 13 residues. CDR3 DNA: TGTGCTAGTGGTTTGTACGGGAACACTGAAGCTTTCTTT. Its translation: CASGLYGNTEAFF. The entire variable domain, with the rest obtained from reference TRBV12-5 and TRBJ1-1, is as follows: DARVTQTPRHKVTEMGQEVTMRCQPILGHNTVFWYRQTMMQGLELLAYFRNRAPLDDSGMPKDRFSAEMPDATLATLKIQPSEPRDSAVYFCASGLYGNTEAFFGQGTRLTVV.

This chain uses TRBV5-1 with TRBJ1-4; TRBD1 matches at 9 bases. After removal of 4 bases from V and 2 bases from J, the junction contained 6 bases not matched to a gene. From germline, CDR1 is SGHRS and CDR2 YFSETQ. The CDR3 is made up of 16 amino acids. The CDR3 nucleotides read TGCGCCAGCAGCATGACAGGGGGGCCGACTAATGAAAAACTGTTTTTT. This translates into CASSMTGGPTNEKLFF.

This clone was counted a few times. The J gene is TRBJ1-6, the V gene TRBV4-3; maybe TRBD1 (5 bases). V was shortened by 4 bases and J by 0 bases, with 7 bases between the two germline ends. This CDR3 region has 15 residues. CDR1 is LGHNA, CDR2 YSLEER, per germline. CDR3: CASSPDSSYNSPLHF. In DNA form, the CDR3 reads TGCGCCAGCAGCCCAGACAGCTCCTATAATTCACCCCTCCACTTT.

Many counts were recorded for this clone. The chain links TRBV19 to TRBJ2-7; 8 bases are a match to TRBD1. With V trimmed by 4 bases and J by 7 bases, 9 bases remained unmatched. This CDR3 comprises 14 residues. CDR1 LNHDA and CDR2 SQIVND come from the germline V gene (reference sequence). The CDR3 sequence: CASSTKQGAGEQYF. The CDR3 region has the DNA TGTGCCAGTAGTACCAAGCAGGGGGCTGGGGAGCAGTACTTC.

The genes are TRBV9 and TRBJ2-1; D perhaps matches TRBD2 (6 bases). Germline V CDR1 and CDR2: SGDLS, YYNGEE. Trimming took off 1 base at V and 0 bases at J, with 8 bases between the two ends. The CDR3 runs 15 residues. The CDR3 sequence: CASSVRGGSYNEQFF. The CDR3 DNA follows: TGTGCCAGCAGCGTAAGGGGAGGCTCCTACAATGAGCAGTTCTTC. The complete variable domain, with remaining parts taken from reference TRBV9 and TRBJ2-1, reads DSGVTQTPKHLITATGQRVTLRCSPRSGDLSVYWYQQSLDQGLQFLIQYYNGEERAKGNILERFSAQQFPDLHSELNLSSLELGDSALYFCASSVRGGSYNEQFFGPGTRLTVL.

This clone has just one count. The chain combines TRBV10-3 with TRBJ1-2; D gene unclear. The V gene lost 6 bases and the J gene lost 0 bases, with 11 bases spanning the gap. Germline CDR1 is ENHRY and CDR2 is SYGVKD. The CDR3 is made up of 14 amino acids. For the CDR3, the DNA is TGTGCCATCAGATCGTCAGAAACTAACTATGGCTACACCTTC. This translates into CAIRSSETNYGYTF.